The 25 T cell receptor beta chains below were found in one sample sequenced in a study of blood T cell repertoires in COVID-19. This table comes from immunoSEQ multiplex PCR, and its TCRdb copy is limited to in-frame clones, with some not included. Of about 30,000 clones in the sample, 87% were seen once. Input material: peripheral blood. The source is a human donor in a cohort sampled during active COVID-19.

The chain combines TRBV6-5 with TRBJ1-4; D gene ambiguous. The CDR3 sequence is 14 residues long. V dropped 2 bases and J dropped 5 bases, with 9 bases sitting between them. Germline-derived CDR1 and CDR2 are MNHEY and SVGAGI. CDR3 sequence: CASSYDLGNEKLFF. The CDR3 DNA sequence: TGTGCCAGCAGTTACGATCTGGGCAATGAAAAACTGTTTTTT.

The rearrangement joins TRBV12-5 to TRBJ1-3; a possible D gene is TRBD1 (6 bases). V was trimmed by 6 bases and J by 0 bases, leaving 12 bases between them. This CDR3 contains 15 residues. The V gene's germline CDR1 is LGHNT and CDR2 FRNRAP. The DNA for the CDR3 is TGTGCTAGTGGGGGCCAGGGGAGCTCTGGAAACACCATATATTTT. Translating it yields CASGGQGSSGNTIYF.

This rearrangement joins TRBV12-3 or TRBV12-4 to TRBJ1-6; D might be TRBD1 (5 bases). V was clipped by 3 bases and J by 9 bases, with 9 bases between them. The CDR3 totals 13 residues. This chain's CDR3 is CASSLGRSSPLHF. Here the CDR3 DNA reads TGTGCCAGCAGTTTGGGGCGAAGTTCACCCCTCCACTTT.

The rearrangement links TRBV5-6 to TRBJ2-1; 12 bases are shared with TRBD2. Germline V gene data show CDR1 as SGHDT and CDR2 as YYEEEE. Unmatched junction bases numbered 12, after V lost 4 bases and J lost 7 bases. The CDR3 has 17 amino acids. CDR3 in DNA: TGTGCCAGCAGCACCCCACTGACTAGCGGGAGAGGGAATGAGCAGTTCTTC. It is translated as CASSTPLTSGRGNEQFF.

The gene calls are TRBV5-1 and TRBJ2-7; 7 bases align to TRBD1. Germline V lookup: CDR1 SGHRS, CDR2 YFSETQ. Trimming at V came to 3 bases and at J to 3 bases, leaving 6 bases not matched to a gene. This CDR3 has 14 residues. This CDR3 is CASSSGQVGYEQYF. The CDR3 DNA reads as TGCGCCAGCAGCTCAGGACAGGTCGGCTACGAGCAGTACTTC.

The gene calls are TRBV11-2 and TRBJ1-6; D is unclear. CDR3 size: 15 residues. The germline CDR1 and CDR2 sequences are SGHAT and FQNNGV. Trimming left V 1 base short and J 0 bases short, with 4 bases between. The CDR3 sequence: CASSLGSSYNSPLHF. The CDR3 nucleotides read TGTGCCAGCAGCTTAGGGAGCTCCTATAATTCACCCCTCCACTTT.

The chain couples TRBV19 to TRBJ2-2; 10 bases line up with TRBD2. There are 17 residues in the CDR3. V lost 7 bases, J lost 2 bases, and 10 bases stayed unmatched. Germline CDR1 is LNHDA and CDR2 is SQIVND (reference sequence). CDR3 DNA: TGTGCCAGTAAGGGGGCTAGCGGGAGAGGTAACACCGGGGAGCTGTTTTTT. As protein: CASKGASGRGNTGELFF.

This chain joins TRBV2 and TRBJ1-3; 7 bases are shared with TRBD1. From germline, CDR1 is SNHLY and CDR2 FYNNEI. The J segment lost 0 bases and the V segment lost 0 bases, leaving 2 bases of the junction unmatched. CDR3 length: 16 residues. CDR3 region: CASSEAGQISGNTIYF. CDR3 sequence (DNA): TGTGCCAGCAGTGAAGCGGGACAGATCTCTGGAAACACCATATATTTT.

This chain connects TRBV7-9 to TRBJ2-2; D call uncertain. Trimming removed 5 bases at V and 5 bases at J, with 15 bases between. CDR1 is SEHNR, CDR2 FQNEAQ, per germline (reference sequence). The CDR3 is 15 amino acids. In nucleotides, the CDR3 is TGTGCCAGCAGCCCTGTGGGTACCGGGACCGGGGAGCTGTTTTTT. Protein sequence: CASSPVGTGTGELFF.

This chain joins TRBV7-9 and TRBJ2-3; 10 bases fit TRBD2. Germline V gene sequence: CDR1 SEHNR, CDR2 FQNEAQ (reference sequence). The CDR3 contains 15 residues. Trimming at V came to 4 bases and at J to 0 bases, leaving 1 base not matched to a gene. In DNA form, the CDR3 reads TGTGCCAGCAGCTCTAGCGGGAGTAGCACAGATACGCAGTATTTT. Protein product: CASSSSGSSTDTQYF.

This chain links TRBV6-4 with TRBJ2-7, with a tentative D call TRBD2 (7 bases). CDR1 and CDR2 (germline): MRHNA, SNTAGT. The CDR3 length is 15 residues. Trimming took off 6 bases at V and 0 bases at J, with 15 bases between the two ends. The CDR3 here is CASRCKRDTSYEQYF. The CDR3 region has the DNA TGTGCCAGCAGATGTAAGCGGGACACCTCCTACGAGCAGTACTTC.

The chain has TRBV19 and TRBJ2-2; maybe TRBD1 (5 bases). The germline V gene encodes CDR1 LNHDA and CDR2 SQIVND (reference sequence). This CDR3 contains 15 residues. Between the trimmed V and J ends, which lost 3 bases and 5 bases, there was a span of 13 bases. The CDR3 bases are TGTGCCAGTAGTATTCCGCGCCAGGGAACCGGGGAGCTGTTTTTT. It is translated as CASSIPRQGTGELFF.

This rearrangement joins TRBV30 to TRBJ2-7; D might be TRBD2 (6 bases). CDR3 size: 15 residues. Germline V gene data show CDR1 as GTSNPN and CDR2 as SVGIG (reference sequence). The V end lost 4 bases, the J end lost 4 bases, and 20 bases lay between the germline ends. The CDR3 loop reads CAWKKPGTYTYEQYF. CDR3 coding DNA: TGTGCCTGGAAAAAACCCGGGACTTACACTTACGAGCAGTACTTC.

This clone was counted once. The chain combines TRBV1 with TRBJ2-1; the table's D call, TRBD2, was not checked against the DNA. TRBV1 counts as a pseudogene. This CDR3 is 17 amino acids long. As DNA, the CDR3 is TGCACCAGCAGCCAGGGGGGGAGCGGGAGTTGTGGCAATGAGCAGTTCTTC. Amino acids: CTSSQGGSGSCGNEQFF.

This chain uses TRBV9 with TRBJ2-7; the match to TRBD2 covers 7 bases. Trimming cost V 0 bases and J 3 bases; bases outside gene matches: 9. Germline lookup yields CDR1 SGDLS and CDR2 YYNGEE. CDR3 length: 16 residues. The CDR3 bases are TGTGCCAGCAGCGTAGGGGGGAGGGGACCCAACTACGAGCAGTACTTC. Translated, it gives CASSVGGRGPNYEQYF. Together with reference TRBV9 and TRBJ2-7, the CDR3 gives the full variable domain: DSGVTQTPKHLITATGQRVTLRCSPRSGDLSVYWYQQSLDQGLQFLIQYYNGEERAKGNILERFSAQQFPDLHSELNLSSLELGDSALYFCASSVGGRGPNYEQYFGPGTRLTVT.

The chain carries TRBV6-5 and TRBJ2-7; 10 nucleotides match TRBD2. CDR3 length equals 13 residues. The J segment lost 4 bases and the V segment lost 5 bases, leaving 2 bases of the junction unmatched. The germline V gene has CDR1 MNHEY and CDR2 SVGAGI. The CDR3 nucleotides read TGTGCCAGCAGTAGGACTAGCGGATACGAGCAGTACTTC. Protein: CASSRTSGYEQYF.

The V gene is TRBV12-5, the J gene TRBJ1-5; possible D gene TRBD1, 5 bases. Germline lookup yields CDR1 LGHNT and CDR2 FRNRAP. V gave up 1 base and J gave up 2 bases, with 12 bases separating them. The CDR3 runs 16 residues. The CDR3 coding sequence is TGTGCTAGTGGTTTGGACGCCGGAGGGGGCAATCAGCCCCAGCATTTT. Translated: CASGLDAGGGNQPQHF.

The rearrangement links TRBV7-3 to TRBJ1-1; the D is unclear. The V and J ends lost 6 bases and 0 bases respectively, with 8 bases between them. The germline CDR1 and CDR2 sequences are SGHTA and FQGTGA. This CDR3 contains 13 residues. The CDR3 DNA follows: TGTGCCAGCAGTTTTACAATGAACACTGAAGCTTTCTTT. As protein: CASSFTMNTEAFF.

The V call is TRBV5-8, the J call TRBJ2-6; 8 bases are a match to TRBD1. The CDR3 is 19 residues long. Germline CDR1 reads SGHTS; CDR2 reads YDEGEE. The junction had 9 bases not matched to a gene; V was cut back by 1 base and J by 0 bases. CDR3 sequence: CASSLFKTGVPSGANVLTF. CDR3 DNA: TGTGCCAGCAGCTTGTTTAAGACAGGGGTCCCCTCTGGGGCCAACGTCCTGACTTTC.

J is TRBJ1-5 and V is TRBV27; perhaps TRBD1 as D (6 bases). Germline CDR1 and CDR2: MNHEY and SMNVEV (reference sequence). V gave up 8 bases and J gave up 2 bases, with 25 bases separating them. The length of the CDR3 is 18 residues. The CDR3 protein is CASLYRVHPVWGNQPQHF. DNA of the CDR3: TGTGCCAGCCTGTACAGGGTCCACCCCGTTTGGGGCAATCAGCCCCAGCATTTT.

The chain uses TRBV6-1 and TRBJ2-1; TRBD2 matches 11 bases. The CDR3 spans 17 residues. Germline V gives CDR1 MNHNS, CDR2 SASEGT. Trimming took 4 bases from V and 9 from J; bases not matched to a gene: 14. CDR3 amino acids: CASSVSSGGFLYVEQFF. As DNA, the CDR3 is TGTGCCAGCAGTGTTTCTAGCGGGGGGTTCCTTTATGTTGAGCAGTTCTTC.

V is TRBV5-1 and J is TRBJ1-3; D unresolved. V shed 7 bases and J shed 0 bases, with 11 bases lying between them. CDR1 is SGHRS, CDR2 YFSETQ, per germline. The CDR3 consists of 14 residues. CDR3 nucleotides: TGCGCCAGCGGGGAGGGTTCCTCTGGAAACACCATATATTTT. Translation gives CASGEGSSGNTIYF.

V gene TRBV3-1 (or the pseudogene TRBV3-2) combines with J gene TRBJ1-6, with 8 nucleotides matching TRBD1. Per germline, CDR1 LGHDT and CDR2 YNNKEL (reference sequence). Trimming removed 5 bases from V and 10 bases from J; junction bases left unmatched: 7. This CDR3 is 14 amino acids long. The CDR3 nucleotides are TGTGCCAGCAGCATGGGGACAGGTGCCTCACCCCTCCACTTT. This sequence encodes CASSMGTGASPLHF.

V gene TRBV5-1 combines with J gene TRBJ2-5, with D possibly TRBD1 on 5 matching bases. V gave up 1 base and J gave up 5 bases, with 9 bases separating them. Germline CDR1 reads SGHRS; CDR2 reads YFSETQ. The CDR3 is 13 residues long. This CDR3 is CASSLQGEETQYF. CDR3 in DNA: TGCGCCAGCAGCTTGCAGGGCGAGGAGACCCAGTACTTC.

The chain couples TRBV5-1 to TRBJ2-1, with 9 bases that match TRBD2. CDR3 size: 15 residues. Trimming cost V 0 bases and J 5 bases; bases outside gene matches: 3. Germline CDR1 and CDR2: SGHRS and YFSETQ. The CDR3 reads CASSLGLAGNNEQFF. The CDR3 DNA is TGCGCCAGCAGCTTGGGGCTAGCGGGAAACAATGAGCAGTTCTTC. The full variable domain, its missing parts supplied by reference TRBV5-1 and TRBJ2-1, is KAGVTQTPRYLIKTRGQQVTLSCSPISGHRSVSWYQQTPGQGLQFLFEYFSETQRNKGNFPGRFSGRQFSNSRSEMNVSTLELGDSALYLCASSLGLAGNNEQFFGPGTRLTVL.